The TCR beta chain described here comes from a study of shared clonotypes between healthy human individuals. CD45RA+ naive and CD45RA-negative memory subsets were separated from CD4+ cells. TCRdb's copy holds only in-frame clones and misses some; the assay was immunoSEQ multiplex PCR. Among some 2 million clones listed, 85% to 95% were seen once. CDR1 MNHEY and CDR2 SVGAGI come from the germline V gene. The J segment lost 4 bases and the V segment lost 2 bases, leaving 9 bases of the junction unmatched. The CDR3 extends over 16 amino acids. This TCR was recovered from a young man in good health. The sequencing input was naive CD4+ T cells sorted from blood. Specified subset: CD45RA+ positively selected. The J gene is TRBJ1-2, the V gene TRBV6-5; 8 bases match TRBD1. Here the CDR3 DNA reads TGTGCCAGCAGTTACACACCTTGGACAGGGACCTATGGCTACACCTTC. Its protein product is CASSYTPWTGTYGYTF.